This T cell receptor beta chain emerged from a study of T cells in Graves' hyperthyroidism and ophthalmopathy. The source material, RNA transcripts, was used to amplify TCR beta CDR3 regions. TCR CDR3 regions were first amplified by RT-PCR with HTBI primers. TCRdb fed the multiplex PCR reads into MiXCR, producing one record per CDR3 protein. Found here are roughly 740,000 distinct CDR3 sequences, over 15% of them singletons; the top ten hold over 7.5%. The CDR3 consists of 18 residues. Germline-derived CDR1 and CDR2 are LGHDT and YNNKEL (reference sequence). The V and J ends lost 4 bases and 3 bases, in that order; junction bases with no gene match: 15. This clonotype has a handful of counts.

This rearrangement joins TRBV3-1 to TRBJ2-1, with 7 bases identical to TRBD2. This TCR was sampled from a man younger than 35 with Graves' hyperthyroidism. The material sequenced was blood. CDR3 nucleotide sequence: TGTGCCAGCAGCCCGCCCCCCGCTAAGCGGGGATACTACAATGAGCAGTTCTTC. It codes for CASSPPPAKRGYYNEQFF.